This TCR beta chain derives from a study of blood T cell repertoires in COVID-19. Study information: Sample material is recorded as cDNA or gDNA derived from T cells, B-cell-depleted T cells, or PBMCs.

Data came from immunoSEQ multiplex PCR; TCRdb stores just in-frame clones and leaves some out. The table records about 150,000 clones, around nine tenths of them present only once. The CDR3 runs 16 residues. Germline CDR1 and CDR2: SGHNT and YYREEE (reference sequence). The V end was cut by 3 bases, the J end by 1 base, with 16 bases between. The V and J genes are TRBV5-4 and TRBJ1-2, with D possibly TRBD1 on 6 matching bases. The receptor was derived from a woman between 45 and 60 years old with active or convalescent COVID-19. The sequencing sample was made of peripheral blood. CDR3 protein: CASSSLSGEFNYGYTF. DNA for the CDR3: TGTGCCAGCAGCTCCCTCTCAGGGGAATTTAACTATGGCTACACCTTC. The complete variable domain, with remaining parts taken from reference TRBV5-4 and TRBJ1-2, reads ETGVTQSPTHLIKTRGQQVTLRCSSQSGHNTVSWYQQALGQGPQFIFQYYREEENGRGNFPPRFSGLQFPNYSSELNVNALELDDSALYLCASSSLSGEFNYGYTFGSGTRLTVV.